The rows below give T cell receptor beta chains drawn from one sample of a study of neoadjuvant anti-PD-1 for oral cavity cancer. Sequencing was performed with immunoSEQ multiplex PCR; in TCRdb, only in-frame clones are kept and a portion is missing. The repertoire consists of some 33,000 clones, with around four fifths occurring once and the leading ten covering roughly 3.2%. This specimen consisted of PBMCs, obtained after nivolumab (anti-PD-1) treatment. The receptors were sampled from a person between 40 and 80 years old with oral cavity squamous cell carcinoma. Both conserved end residues are part of each CDR3. Clone size is given for some rows only: seen once, a few or many times, or a class if the clone is expanded.

v_call	clone_size	cdr3_length	cdr3_aa
TRBV5-1	NA	15	CASSFNGGRDQPQHF
TRBV10-3	NA	16	CAISESRPSGYNEQFF
TRBV11-3	NA	13	CASGRAETGELFF
TRBV4-1	NA	15	CASSQESWGDYGYTF
TRBV18	few	14	CASSTSGGDNEQFF
TRBV7-2	once	12	CASSRRDQPQHF
TRBV9	NA	14	CASRRGFDTGELFF
TRBV5-4	NA	14	CASSLTAYSYEQYF
TRBV2	medium-sized	14	CASSGGGNPYEQYF
TRBV15	NA	16	CATSRGRGGKEETQYF
TRBV18	few	14	CASSSDRSSYEQYF
TRBV25-1	NA	14	CASNPTGGAYGYTF
TRBV19	NA	16	CASVDPYLRRDTEAFF
TRBV5-6	NA	18	CASSSPLRRGASTDTQYF
TRBV19	NA	15	CASSLGQGLNYGYTF
TRBV5-1	NA	13	CASSLQGSDTQYF
TRBV5-8	NA	13	CASSLHSNQPQHF